This record covers a single T cell receptor beta chain. The data stem from a study of T cells in Graves' hyperthyroidism and ophthalmopathy. RNA transcripts gave rise to amplified TCR beta CDR3 regions. HTBI primers were the set used in a first-round RT-PCR of the TCR CDR3. TCRdb re-called the multiplex PCR reads with MiXCR, one entry per CDR3 protein. The table includes approximately 350,000 distinct CDR3 sequences, over 12% detected once. CDR1 is DFQATT and CDR2 is SNEGSKA in the germline V gene (reference sequence). The CDR3 is 17 residues long. Unmatched junction bases numbered 15, after V lost 6 bases and J lost 4 bases.

Sequenced: blood. This receptor was identified in a woman aged 60 to 75 with Graves' ophthalmopathy. The rearrangement joins TRBV20-1 to TRBJ2-5; 12 bases map to TRBD1. The CDR3, as DNA: TGCAGTGCCCCAGGGGGACAGGGGGCACTAGCGGGAGAGACCCAGTACTTC. This translates into CSAPGGQGALAGETQYF.